Each of the 27 T cell receptor beta chains below was sequenced from the same sample in a study of metastatic and nonmetastatic thyroid tumors (dated by TCRdb to the early 2020s). Receptors were amplified or captured by PCR. The instrument was an Illumina HiSeq 4000. In TCRdb, the public reads were trimmed at Q25 with fastp and aligned with MiXCR, with productive beta chains retained. The sample records some 27,000 clones, roughly 3.5% of which are singletons. The top ten constitute less than 3.5% of the sample. None of the patients had been given any treatment before thyroid surgery. Sequencing input: blood. The receptors derive from a male donor with papillary thyroid cancer or a benign thyroid nodule (not recorded which). Some clones in this sample may be carry-over from other donors' samples.

This clone was seen repeatedly, ten times or more. V and J are TRBV4-1 and TRBJ2-5; D tentatively fits TRBD1 or TRBD2 (5 bases each). Trimming pared 0 bases from V and 5 bases from J, leaving 13 bases between. This CDR3 is 15 amino acids long. Germline values: CDR1 MGHRA, CDR2 YSYEKL. Here the CDR3 reads CASSQERGTGETQYF. DNA of the CDR3: TGCGCCAGCAGCCAAGAAAGGGGTACGGGGGAGACCCAGTACTTC.

This clone came up many times. Distinct nucleotide sequences in the sample also encode this CDR3. The chain has TRBV24-1 and TRBJ1-1; D is possibly TRBD1 (5 bases). Trimming cost V 6 bases and J 0 bases, with 13 bases left between them. The germline gives CDR1 KGHDR, CDR2 SFDVKD. This CDR3 spans 15 amino acids. The CDR3 DNA follows: TGTGCCACCAGTCGGGGGTCAGGCATGAACACTGAAGCTTTCTTT. It encodes CATSRGSGMNTEAFF.

This clone was seen a few times. This may be a read error: a much more frequent sequence differs by one nucleotide. This same CDR3 is encoded by further DNA sequences in the sample. The rearrangement uses TRBV7-8 and TRBJ1-1; no definite D call. V was trimmed by 5 bases and J by 6 bases, leaving 19 bases between them. CDR3 size: 15 residues. Germline values: CDR1 SGHVS, CDR2 FQNEAQ. The CDR3: CASSPYVRGGAEAFF. The CDR3 nucleotides read TGTGCCAGCAGCCCCTATGTAAGAGGCGGTGCTGAAGCTTTCTTT.

In its sample, this clone was seen a few times. This sequence joins TRBV5-5 and TRBJ2-7; TRBD1 is a possible D gene (6 bases). The CDR3 extends over 15 amino acids. From germline, CDR1 is SGHKS and CDR2 YYEKEE (reference sequence). V was trimmed by 0 bases and J by 2 bases, leaving 12 bases between them. The CDR3: CASSLAGVGTYEQYF. CDR3 DNA sequence: TGTGCCAGCAGCTTGGCAGGGGTCGGAACCTACGAGCAGTACTTC.

At least ten counts were recorded for this clone. This specimen includes other DNA sequences encoding the same CDR3. The gene calls are TRBV20-1 and TRBJ2-2, with a weak D call TRBD2 (7 bases). V lost 1 base and J lost 3, with 9 bases in between. This CDR3 is built from 14 residues. From germline, CDR1 is DFQATT and CDR2 SNEGSKA (reference sequence). CDR3 loop: CSARGGGHTGELFF. CDR3 DNA: TGCAGTGCTAGAGGGGGGGGGCACACCGGGGAGCTGTTTTTT.

There are many counts of this clone. The chain employs TRBV19 and TRBJ1-1; D possibly corresponds to TRBD1 (5 bases). V gave up 0 bases and J gave up 1 base, with 12 bases separating them. The germline V gene has CDR1 LNHDA and CDR2 SQIVND (reference sequence). The CDR3 contains 16 residues. Written as DNA, the CDR3 is TGTGCCAGTAGTATAGATCGGGGCGGACAGAACACTGAAGCTTTCTTT. It is translated as CASSIDRGGQNTEAFF.

By frequency in the sample, this clone is medium-sized. This chain joins TRBV6-5 and TRBJ2-3; the D gene could be TRBD1 or TRBD2 (5 bases each). V lost 2 bases and J 13 bases, leaving 13 bases between the germline ends. Germline V gives CDR1 MNHEY, CDR2 SVGAGI. This CDR3 is built from 12 residues. The CDR3 DNA sequence: TGTGCCAGCAGTTACCTTCGGGACGGAGAGTATTTT. Protein product: CASSYLRDGEYF.

At least ten counts were recorded for this clone. V gene TRBV25-1 combines with J gene TRBJ1-4; 8 nucleotides line up with TRBD1. V lost 4 bases and J lost 8; bases outside the gene matches: 9. This CDR3 comprises 15 residues. The germline V gene has CDR1 MGHDK and CDR2 SYGVNS. The CDR3 sequence is CASSVSRTGREKLFF. CDR3 in DNA: TGTGCCAGCAGTGTCTCCCGGACAGGGAGGGAAAAACTGTTTTTT.

This clone occurred many times. This chain links TRBV2 with TRBJ1-5, with TRBD1 matching 8 bases. This CDR3 is 12 amino acids long. Trimming took 9 bases from V and 9 from J; bases not matched to a gene: 7. CDR1 and CDR2 from the germline V gene are SNHLY and FYNNEI. CDR3 DNA: TGTGCCAGTAGACAGGGGTTAGGGCCCCAGCATTTT. Translation: CASRQGLGPQHF. The whole variable domain, filled in from reference TRBV2 and TRBJ1-5, reads EPEVTQTPSHQVTQMGQEVILRCVPISNHLYFYWYRQILGQKVEFLVSFYNNEISEKSEIFDDQFSVERPDGSNFTLKIRSTKLEDSAMYFCASRQGLGPQHFGDGTRLSIL.

This clone was observed many times. The rearrangement joins TRBV4-3 to TRBJ2-7, with TRBD1 as a possible D gene (5 bases). The germline gives CDR1 LGHNA, CDR2 YSLEER. V lost 4 bases to trimming and J lost 3 bases, with 10 bases between them. The CDR3 is 13 amino acids. CDR3 sequence: CASSRGRVYEQYF. CDR3 DNA: TGCGCCAGCAGCCGGGGCAGGGTCTACGAGCAGTACTTC.

V gene TRBV28 combines with J gene TRBJ1-2, with TRBD1 matching 7 bases. The CDR3 loop spans 14 amino acids. Per germline, CDR1 MDHEN and CDR2 SYDVKM. Trimming at V came to 4 bases and at J to 2 bases, leaving 4 bases not matched to a gene. The CDR3 bases are TGTGCCAGCAGTTCGGGACAGTTCAACTATGGCTACACCTTC. Protein product: CASSSGQFNYGYTF.

This clone was seen a few times. V gene TRBV6-1 combines with J gene TRBJ2-7; D ambiguous. Germline V lookup: CDR1 MNHNS, CDR2 SASEGT. This CDR3 is 16 amino acids long. V lost 6 bases and J lost 6, with 24 bases in between. CDR3 protein: CASRPGPDPTPGEQYF. The CDR3 region has the DNA TGTGCCAGCAGGCCCGGACCTGATCCCACTCCCGGCGAGCAGTACTTC.

This clone has more than one count but fewer than ten. The J gene is TRBJ2-5, the V gene TRBV10-1; D is tentatively TRBD1 or TRBD2 (5 bases each). The V and J ends lost 3 bases and 4 bases respectively, with 9 bases between them. The CDR3 length is 13 residues. From germline, CDR1 is WNHNN and CDR2 SYGVQD (reference sequence). The chain's CDR3 is CASSDGGSETQYF. CDR3 nucleotides: TGCGCCAGCAGTGATGGGGGATCAGAGACCCAGTACTTC.

This chain joins TRBV28 and TRBJ1-5, with TRBD1 as a possible D gene (5 bases). The CDR3 has 12 residues. Per germline, CDR1 MDHEN and CDR2 SYDVKM. V lost 6 bases and J 9 bases, leaving 12 bases between the germline ends. CDR3 sequence reads: CASSLDSMPQHF. The CDR3, as DNA: TGTGCCAGCAGCCTAGACAGCATGCCCCAGCATTTT.

There are a few counts of this clone. The chain couples TRBV20-1 to TRBJ2-7; a possible D gene is TRBD1 (5 bases). Germline values: CDR1 DFQATT, CDR2 SNEGSKA (reference sequence). V was clipped by 5 bases and J by 4 bases, with 24 bases between them. CDR3 length: 16 amino acids. The CDR3 DNA sequence: TGCAGTGCTCTAGACCCGGGCCTCCCGCCAGGGTACGAGCAGTACTTC. Its protein is CSALDPGLPPGYEQYF.

This clone is labeled as medium-sized. The chain couples TRBV2 to TRBJ2-2, with TRBD2 matching over 7 bases. CDR3 length: 12 amino acids. Trimming took 6 bases from V and 7 from J; bases not matched to a gene: 2. Germline CDR1 and CDR2: SNHLY and FYNNEI. Written as DNA, the CDR3 is TGTGCCAGCAGCAGGGAGGGCGGGGAGCTGTTTTTT. Residues: CASSREGGELFF. Based on the CDR3 plus reference TRBV2 and TRBJ2-2, the full variable domain is EPEVTQTPSHQVTQMGQEVILRCVPISNHLYFYWYRQILGQKVEFLVSFYNNEISEKSEIFDDQFSVERPDGSNFTLKIRSTKLEDSAMYFCASSREGGELFFGEGSRLTVL.

By share, this clone counts as medium-sized (0.01 to 0.1%). The chain combines TRBV12-3 or TRBV12-4 with TRBJ2-1; D gene ambiguous. The V end lost 6 bases, the J end lost 6 bases, and 12 bases lay between the germline ends. The CDR3 is 13 amino acids. The CDR3 DNA reads as TGTGCCAGCAGCCTTAACGGTTTCAATGAGCAGTTCTTC. It specifies CASSLNGFNEQFF.

In DNA, the CDR3 is TGCAGTGCCAAGAGGGTAGCGGGATACAATGAGCAGTTCTTC. Protein product: CSAKRVAGYNEQFF. The chain combines TRBV20-1 with TRBJ2-1; TRBD2 matches at 8 bases. The CDR3 length is 14 residues. Trimming at V came to 6 bases and at J to 4 bases, leaving 8 bases not matched to a gene. Germline V gene lookup returns CDR1 DFQATT and CDR2 SNEGSKA (reference sequence).

At least ten counts were recorded for this clone. The rearrangement uses TRBV6-5 and TRBJ2-1; TRBD2 matches at 7 bases. The CDR3 runs 16 residues. Unmatched junction bases numbered 2, after V lost 0 bases and J lost 0 bases. The germline CDR1 and CDR2 sequences are MNHEY and SVGAGI. The CDR3 here is CASSYSGGSSYNEQFF. In DNA, the CDR3 is TGTGCCAGCAGTTACTCGGGGGGGAGCTCCTACAATGAGCAGTTCTTC.

This clone is medium-sized (0.01 to 0.1%) in the sample. This chain links TRBV27 with TRBJ2-3, with D tentatively TRBD1 (6 bases). V was shortened by 5 bases and J by 3 bases, with 12 bases between the two germline ends. The CDR3 contains 14 residues. CDR1 is MNHEY, CDR2 SMNVEV, per germline (reference sequence). CDR3 sequence (DNA): TGTGCCAGCAGTGCAGGACAGTTTACAGATACGCAGTATTTT. This encodes CASSAGQFTDTQYF.

This clone was seen a handful of times. The gene calls are TRBV27 and TRBJ2-3; D not certain. V gave up 2 bases and J gave up 2 bases, with 5 bases separating them. CDR1 MNHEY and CDR2 SMNVEV come from the germline V gene (reference sequence). This CDR3 has 13 amino acids. In nucleotides, the CDR3 is TGTGCCAGCAGTTTAGGCTCCACAGATACGCAGTATTTT. Its translation: CASSLGSTDTQYF.

This clone was seen ten or more times. The chain recombines TRBV5-1 with TRBJ2-7; D is possibly TRBD1 (5 bases). The CDR3 has 15 amino acids. Looked up from germline, CDR1 is SGHRS and CDR2 is YFSETQ. V lost 0 bases and J 0 bases, leaving 10 bases between the germline ends. DNA of the CDR3: TGCGCCAGCAGCTTGGACAGGTCAAGCTCCTACGAGCAGTACTTC. Translation: CASSLDRSSSYEQYF. Complete variable domain (other parts from reference TRBV5-1 and TRBJ2-7): KAGVTQTPRYLIKTRGQQVTLSCSPISGHRSVSWYQQTPGQGLQFLFEYFSETQRNKGNFPGRFSGRQFSNSRSEMNVSTLELGDSALYLCASSLDRSSSYEQYFGPGTRLTVT.

This clone was found many times. The J gene is TRBJ2-5, the V gene TRBV15, with D hard to call. The V gene lost 0 bases and the J gene lost 4 bases, with 12 bases spanning the gap. The length of the CDR3 is 15 residues. Per the germline V gene, CDR1 is LNHNV and CDR2 is YYDKDF (reference sequence). As DNA, the CDR3 is TGTGCCACCAGCAGAGATCTCCAACCGGGAGAGACCCAGTACTTC. It yields the protein CATSRDLQPGETQYF.

J is TRBJ2-7 and V is TRBV20-1, with D possibly being TRBD1 or TRBD2 (5 bases each). CDR3 length: 12 residues. The germline V gene encodes CDR1 DFQATT and CDR2 SNEGSKA (reference sequence). Trimming left V 3 bases short and J 2 bases short, with 8 bases between. Here the CDR3 reads CSASREPYEQYF. The CDR3 DNA sequence: TGCAGTGCTAGCAGGGAGCCCTACGAGCAGTACTTC.

In its sample, this clone was seen a few times. The chain is built from TRBV12-3 or TRBV12-4 and TRBJ1-2, with 8 bases fitting TRBD1. V gave up 3 bases and J gave up 5 bases; unmatched junction bases: 2. The length of the CDR3 is 13 residues. The DNA for the CDR3 is TGTGCCAGCAGTTTTACAGGGGGTTATGGCTACACCTTC. This translates into CASSFTGGYGYTF.

This clone is medium-sized by share. The rearrangement joins TRBV6-1 to TRBJ2-2; 7 positions agree with TRBD1. This CDR3 comprises 14 residues. J gave up 2 bases and V 7 bases, and 4 bases lay outside the gene matches. Germline-derived CDR1 and CDR2 are MNHNS and SASEGT. The CDR3 sequence: CASTGQLNTGELFF. In DNA, the CDR3 is TGTGCCAGCACGGGACAGCTTAACACCGGGGAGCTGTTTTTT.

This clone has a handful of counts. Without the conserved terminal phenylalanine or tryptophan, this CDR3 likely stems from a read error. The chain carries TRBV7-2 and TRBJ2-7, with 7 nucleotides matching TRBD2. Trimming at V came to 4 bases and at J to 2 bases, leaving 11 bases not matched to a gene. The CDR3 loop spans 16 amino acids. CDR1 is SGHTA, CDR2 FQGNSA, per germline. The CDR3 is CASSWAPSGDPYEQYL. CDR3 sequence (DNA): TGTGCCAGCAGCTGGGCCCCTAGCGGTGACCCCTACGAGCAGTACCTC.